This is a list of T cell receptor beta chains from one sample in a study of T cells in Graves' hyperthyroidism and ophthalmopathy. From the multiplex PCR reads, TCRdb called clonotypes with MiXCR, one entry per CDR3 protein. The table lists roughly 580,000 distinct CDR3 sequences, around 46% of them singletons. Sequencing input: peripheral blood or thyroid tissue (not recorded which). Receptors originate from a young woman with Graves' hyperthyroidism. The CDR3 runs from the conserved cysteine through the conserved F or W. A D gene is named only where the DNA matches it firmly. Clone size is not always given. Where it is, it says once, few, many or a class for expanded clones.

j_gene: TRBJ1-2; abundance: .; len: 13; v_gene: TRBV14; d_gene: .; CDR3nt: TGTGCCAGCAGCCTAACAGGGCTTGGGGGCTACACCTTC; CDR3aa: CASSLTGLGGYTF
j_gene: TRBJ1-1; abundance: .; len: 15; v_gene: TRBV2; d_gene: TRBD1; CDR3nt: TGTGCCAGCAGGGATCGGACAGGGGGTCGCACTGAAGCTTTCTTT; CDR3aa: CASRDRTGGRTEAFF
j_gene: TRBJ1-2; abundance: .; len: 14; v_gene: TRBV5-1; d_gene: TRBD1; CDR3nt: TGCGCCAGCAGCTTTCTCGGGACAGCAGCTGGCTACACCTTC; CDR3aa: CASSFLGTAAGYTF
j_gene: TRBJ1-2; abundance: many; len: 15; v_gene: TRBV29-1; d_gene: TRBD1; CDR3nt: TGCAGCGTTACGTTCCGGGACAGGGGGCTCGATGGCTACACCTTC; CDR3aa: CSVTFRDRGLDGYTF
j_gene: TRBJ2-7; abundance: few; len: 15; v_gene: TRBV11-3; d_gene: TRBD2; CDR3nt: TGTGCCAGCGGACTACTAGCGGGACTGTCCTACGAGCAGTACTTC; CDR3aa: CASGLLAGLSYEQYF
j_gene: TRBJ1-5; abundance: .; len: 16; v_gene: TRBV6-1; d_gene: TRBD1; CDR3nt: TGTGCCAGTTTGTCGGACAGGGGGCTGAGGAATCAGCCCCAGCATTTT; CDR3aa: CASLSDRGLRNQPQHF
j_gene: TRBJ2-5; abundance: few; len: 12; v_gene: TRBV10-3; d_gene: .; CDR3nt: TGTGCCAGCAGACAAACCCAAGAGACCCAGTACTTC; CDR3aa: CASRQTQETQYF
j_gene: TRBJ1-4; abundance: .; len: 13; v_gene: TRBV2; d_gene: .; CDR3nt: TGTGCCAGCAGGGCGAGCTTTGCGGGAAAACTGTTTTTT; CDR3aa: CASRASFAGKLFF
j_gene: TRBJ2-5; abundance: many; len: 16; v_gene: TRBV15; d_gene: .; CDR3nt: TGTGCCACCAGCAGTAGGAGGCACTCTTTACAAGAGACCCAGTACTTC; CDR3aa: CATSSRRHSLQETQYF
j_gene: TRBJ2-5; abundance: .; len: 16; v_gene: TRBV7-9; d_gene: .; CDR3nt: TGTGCCAGCAGCTTAGTCGCAGGGGAAGGCCGAGAGACCCAGTACTTC; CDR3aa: CASSLVAGEGRETQYF
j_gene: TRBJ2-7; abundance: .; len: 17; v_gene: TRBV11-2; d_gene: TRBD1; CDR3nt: TGTGCCAGCAGACGAGCCGGACAGGTTCTTTACTCCTACGAGCAGTACTTC; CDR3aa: CASRRAGQVLYSYEQYF
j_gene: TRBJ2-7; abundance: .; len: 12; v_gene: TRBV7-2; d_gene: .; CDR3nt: TGTGCCAGCAGCCAAGAGACCTACGAGCAGTACTTC; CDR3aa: CASSQETYEQYF
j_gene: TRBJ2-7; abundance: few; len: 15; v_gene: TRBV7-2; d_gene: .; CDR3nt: TGTGCCAGCAGCTTAGGCGTTCGGTCCCACCGCGAGCAGTACTTC; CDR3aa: CASSLGVRSHREQYF